This entry lists 13 T cell receptor beta chains sequenced from one sample in a study of CD8 T cells in Susac syndrome. The RNA, 0.5 to 1 ug, was put through reverse transcription using random hexamers. MiXCR was run by TCRdb on the immunoSEQ multiplex PCR reads, yielding one entry per CDR3 protein. The table has 85,000 to 90,000 distinct CDR3 sequences, 90% to 95% seen once. Sequenced input: CD8+ T cells from PBMCs. The receptors derive from a human donor in good health.

The genes are TRBV27 and TRBJ2-7; the D gene is possibly TRBD1 (6 bases). V shed 8 bases and J shed 2 bases, with 22 bases lying between them. Germline CDR1 reads MNHEY; CDR2 reads SMNVEV (reference sequence). The CDR3 consists of 16 residues. CDR3 nucleotide sequence: TGTGCCAGCCGAATGTCCGTGACAGGTCCGGCCTACGAGCAGTACTTC. Translating gives CASRMSVTGPAYEQYF.

The count of this clonotype is one. V and J are TRBV5-1 and TRBJ1-5; D unresolved. The CDR3 contains 15 residues. Trimming took off 0 bases at V and 4 bases at J, with 11 bases between the two ends. From germline, CDR1 is SGHRS and CDR2 YFSETQ. The CDR3 reads CASSLEGARNQPQHF. DNA for the CDR3: TGCGCCAGCAGCTTGGAGGGCGCACGAAATCAGCCCCAGCATTTT.

The chain is built from TRBV11-2 and TRBJ2-3; D is uncertain. Between the trimmed V and J ends, which lost 2 bases and 10 bases, there was a span of 13 bases. CDR3 length equals 13 residues. In germline, CDR1 is SGHAT, CDR2 FQNNGV. CDR3 coding DNA: TGTGCCAGCAGCTTAACCCCCTACTCCCCGCAGTATTTT. This translates into CASSLTPYSPQYF.

The J gene is TRBJ2-1, the V gene TRBV12-3 or TRBV12-4; D unclear. CDR3 length: 13 amino acids. V shed 2 bases and J shed 0 bases, with 2 bases lying between them. As DNA, the CDR3 is TGTGCCAGCAGTTTAATCTCCTACAATGAGCAGTTCTTC. Encoded protein: CASSLISYNEQFF.

The chain employs TRBV7-8 and TRBJ2-4, with a possible D match to TRBD1 (5 bases). Trimming shortened V by 3 bases and J by 4 bases, and 13 bases separated the two germline ends. Germline V lookup: CDR1 SGHVS, CDR2 FQNEAQ. This CDR3 spans 15 amino acids. The CDR3 DNA follows: TGTGCCAGCAGCTTCAGGGATGTAGGGAAAAACATTCAGTACTTC. It encodes CASSFRDVGKNIQYF.

The chain carries TRBV7-2 and TRBJ2-3; D gene ambiguous. This CDR3 has 16 residues. Germline values: CDR1 SGHTA, CDR2 FQGNSA. The germline V and J ends were trimmed by 0 bases and 2 bases, with 12 bases remaining between them. The CDR3 reads CASSLAPLDLTDTQYF. DNA for the CDR3: TGTGCCAGCAGCTTAGCGCCTCTGGACCTCACAGATACGCAGTATTTT.

This rearrangement joins TRBV6-4 to TRBJ2-2, with 8 positions matching TRBD2. The CDR3 contains 18 residues. V shed 6 bases and J 5 bases; nucleotides not matched to a gene: 17. Germline lookup yields CDR1 MRHNA and CDR2 SNTAGT. The CDR3 DNA follows: TGTGCCAGCAGCGGGACCTCGATAGCGGGGCTGAGAACCGGGGAGCTGTTTTTT. Amino acid sequence: CASSGTSIAGLRTGELFF.

V gene TRBV19 combines with J gene TRBJ2-1, with D maybe TRBD2 (5 bases). V was pared by 4 bases and J by 3 bases, with 13 bases between. From germline, CDR1 is LNHDA and CDR2 SQIVND (reference sequence). The CDR3 extends over 15 amino acids. CDR3 in DNA: TGTGCCAGTAGTACCTTCCGGACTGTCTACAATGAGCAGTTCTTC. Its translation is CASSTFRTVYNEQFF.

This CDR3 reads CASSSLQSGDSKTGELFF. The CDR3 DNA follows: TGTGCCAGCAGCTCTCTACAGTCTGGGGACAGCAAGACCGGGGAGCTGTTTTTT. The J gene is TRBJ2-2, the V gene TRBV13, with 7 bases matching TRBD1. CDR1 is PRHDT and CDR2 is FYEKMQ in the germline V gene (reference sequence). J was trimmed by 5 bases and V by 4 bases; bases with no gene match: 16. The CDR3 is made up of 18 amino acids.

V usage is TRBV12-5 and J usage is TRBJ2-1; TRBD2 aligns across 11 bases. The V gene's germline CDR1 is LGHNT and CDR2 FRNRAP. The CDR3 consists of 15 residues. V shed 3 bases, J shed 4 bases, and the junction held 2 bases outside the gene matches. In DNA, the CDR3 is TGTGCTAGTGGTTTCTTAGCGGGGGGGTACAATGAGCAGTTCTTC. Protein product: CASGFLAGGYNEQFF.

The chain couples TRBV5-1 to TRBJ2-3; TRBD2 matches at 7 bases. J lost 5 bases, V lost 6 bases, and 9 bases had no gene match. The CDR3 has 14 residues. CDR1 and CDR2 from the germline V gene are SGHRS and YFSETQ. CDR3 in DNA: TGCGCCAGCATGACTAGCCGGGCGGTAGATACGCAGTATTTT. Its protein is CASMTSRAVDTQYF. The complete variable domain, with remaining parts taken from reference TRBV5-1 and TRBJ2-3, reads KAGVTQTPRYLIKTRGQQVTLSCSPISGHRSVSWYQQTPGQGLQFLFEYFSETQRNKGNFPGRFSGRQFSNSRSEMNVSTLELGDSALYLCASMTSRAVDTQYFGPGTRLTVL.

The rearrangement joins TRBV6-5 to TRBJ1-6, with 12 bases matching TRBD1. CDR3 size: 15 residues. Germline CDR1 MNHEY, CDR2 SVGAGI. Trimming removed 6 bases from V and 9 bases from J; junction bases left unmatched: 6. The CDR3 loop reads CASSQGQGAGSPLHF. CDR3 sequence (DNA): TGTGCCAGCAGCCAGGGACAGGGGGCAGGTTCACCCCTCCACTTT.

In its sample, this clonotype was seen once. The chain couples TRBV7-6 to TRBJ2-3, with D unresolved. Germline values: CDR1 SGHVS, CDR2 FNYEAQ. The V gene lost 3 bases and the J gene lost 2 bases, with 6 bases spanning the gap. The CDR3 extends over 13 amino acids. The chain's CDR3 is CASSFQFTDTQYF. The CDR3 DNA follows: TGTGCCAGCAGCTTCCAGTTCACAGATACGCAGTATTTT.